Presented here are 2 T cell receptor beta chains from one specimen sequenced in a study of brain T cells in children with intractable seizures. Produced via immunoSEQ multiplex PCR; TCRdb's table is partial and in-frame only. In the table there are about 340,000 clones, 93% of which are singletons. Time point noted: blood from clinic visit 5 months post-surgery; TSC patient then seizure free. Source: peripheral blood, taken more than 4 months after surgery. These receptors were obtained from a boy in the first two years of life with tuberous sclerosis and intractable seizures.

The V gene is TRBV5-8, the J gene TRBJ1-1; no clear D gene. The V and J ends lost 0 bases and 11 bases respectively, with 11 bases between them. Germline V gene data show CDR1 as SGHTS and CDR2 as YDEGEE. The CDR3 covers 12 residues. The chain's CDR3 is CASSLVSRPAFF. CDR3 nucleotides: TGTGCCAGCAGCTTGGTTTCCCGACCGGCTTTCTTT. Together with reference TRBV5-8 and TRBJ1-1, the CDR3 gives the full variable domain: EAGVTQSPTHLIKTRGQQATLRCSPISGHTSVYWYQQALGLGLQFLLWYDEGEERNRGNFPPRFSGRQFPNYSSELNVNALELEDSALYLCASSLVSRPAFFGQGTRLTVV.

This chain joins TRBV6-1 and TRBJ1-6; D ambiguous. Germline CDR1 reads MNHNS; CDR2 reads SASEGT. The germline V and J ends were trimmed by 0 bases and 5 bases, with 11 bases remaining between them. CDR3 length: 16 residues. This chain's CDR3 is CASSEARWRDNSPLHF. In nucleotides, the CDR3 is TGTGCCAGCAGTGAAGCGCGGTGGAGGGATAATTCACCCCTCCACTTT.